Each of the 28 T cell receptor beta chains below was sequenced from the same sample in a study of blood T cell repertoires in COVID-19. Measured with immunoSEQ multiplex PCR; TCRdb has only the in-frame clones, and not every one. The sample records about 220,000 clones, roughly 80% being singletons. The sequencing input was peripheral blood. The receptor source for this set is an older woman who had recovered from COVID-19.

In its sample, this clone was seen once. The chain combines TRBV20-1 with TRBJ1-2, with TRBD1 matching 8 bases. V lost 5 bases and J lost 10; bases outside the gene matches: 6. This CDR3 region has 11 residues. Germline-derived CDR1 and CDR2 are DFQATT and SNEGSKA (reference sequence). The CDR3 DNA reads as TGCAGTGCTGGAAGACAGGGGCACTACACCTTC. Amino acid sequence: CSAGRQGHYTF.

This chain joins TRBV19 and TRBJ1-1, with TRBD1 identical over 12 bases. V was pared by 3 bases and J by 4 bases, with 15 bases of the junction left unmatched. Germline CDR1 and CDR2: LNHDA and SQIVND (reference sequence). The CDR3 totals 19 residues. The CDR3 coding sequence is TGTGCCAGTAGTATGGGGAACCGGGACAGGGGGCGGGATGGCACTGAAGCTTTCTTT. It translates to CASSMGNRDRGRDGTEAFF.

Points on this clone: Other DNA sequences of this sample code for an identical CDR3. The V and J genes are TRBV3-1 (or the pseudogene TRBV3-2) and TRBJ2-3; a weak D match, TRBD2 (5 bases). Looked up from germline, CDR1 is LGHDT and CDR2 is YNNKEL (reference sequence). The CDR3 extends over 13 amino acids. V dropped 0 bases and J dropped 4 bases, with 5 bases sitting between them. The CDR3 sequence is CASSQDSADTQYF. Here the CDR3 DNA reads TGTGCCAGCAGCCAAGATAGCGCAGATACGCAGTATTTT.

This CDR3 reads CASSPRRSNQPQHF. In DNA, the CDR3 is TGTGCCAGCAGCCCCAGGCGTAGCAATCAGCCCCAGCATTTT. The V call is TRBV7-4, the J call TRBJ1-5; D remains ambiguous. The CDR3 has 14 residues. Germline V gene data show CDR1 as SGHVT and CDR2 as SQSDAQ. Between the trimmed V and J ends, which lost 5 bases and 0 bases, there was a span of 8 bases.

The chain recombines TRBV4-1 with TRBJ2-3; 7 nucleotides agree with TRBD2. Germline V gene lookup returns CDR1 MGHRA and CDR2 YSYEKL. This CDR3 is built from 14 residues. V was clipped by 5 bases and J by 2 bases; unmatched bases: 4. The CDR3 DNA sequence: TGCGCCAGCAGCAATAGCGGGTCCACAGATACGCAGTATTTT. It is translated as CASSNSGSTDTQYF.

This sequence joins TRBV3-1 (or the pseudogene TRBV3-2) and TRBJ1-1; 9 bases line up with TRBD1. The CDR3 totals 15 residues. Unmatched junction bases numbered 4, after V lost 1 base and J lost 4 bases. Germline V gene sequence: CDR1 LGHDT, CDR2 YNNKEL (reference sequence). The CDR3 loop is CASSQGTGAGTEAFF. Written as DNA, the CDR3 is TGTGCCAGCAGCCAAGGGACAGGGGCGGGCACTGAAGCTTTCTTT.

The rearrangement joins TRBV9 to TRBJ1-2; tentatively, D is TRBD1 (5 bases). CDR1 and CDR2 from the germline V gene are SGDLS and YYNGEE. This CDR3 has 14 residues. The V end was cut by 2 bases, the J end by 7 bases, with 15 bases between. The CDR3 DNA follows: TGTGCCAGCAGCGTTTTCTCCAGGGAGGGTGGCTACACCTTC. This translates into CASSVFSREGGYTF.

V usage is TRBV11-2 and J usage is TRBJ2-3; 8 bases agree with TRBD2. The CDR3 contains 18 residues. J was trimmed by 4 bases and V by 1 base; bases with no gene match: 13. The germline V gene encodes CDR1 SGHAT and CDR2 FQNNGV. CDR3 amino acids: CASSLGGYSGASADTQYF. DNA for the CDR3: TGTGCCAGCAGCTTAGGGGGATATAGCGGGGCGAGCGCAGATACGCAGTATTTT.

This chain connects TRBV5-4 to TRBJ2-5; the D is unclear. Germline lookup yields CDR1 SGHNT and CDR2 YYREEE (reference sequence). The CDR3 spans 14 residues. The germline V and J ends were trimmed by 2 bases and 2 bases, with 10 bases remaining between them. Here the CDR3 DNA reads TGTGCCAGCAGCTTTAACACAGAGCAAGAGACCCAGTACTTC. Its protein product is CASSFNTEQETQYF.

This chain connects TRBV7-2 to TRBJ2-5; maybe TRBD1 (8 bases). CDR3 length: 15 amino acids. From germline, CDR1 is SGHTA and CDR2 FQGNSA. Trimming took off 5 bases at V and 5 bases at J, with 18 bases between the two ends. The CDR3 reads CASSLQGGAEETQYF. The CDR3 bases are TGTGCCAGCAGCCTACAGGGGGGGGCGGAGGAGACCCAGTACTTC.

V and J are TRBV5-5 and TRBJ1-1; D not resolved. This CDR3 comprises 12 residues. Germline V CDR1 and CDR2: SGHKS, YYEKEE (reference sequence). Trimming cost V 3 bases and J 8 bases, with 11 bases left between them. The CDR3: CASSSPRWEAFF. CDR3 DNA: TGTGCCAGCAGCTCCCCCAGATGGGAAGCTTTCTTT. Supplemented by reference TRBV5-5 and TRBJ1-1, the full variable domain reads DAGVTQSPTHLIKTRGQQVTLRCSPISGHKSVSWYQQVLGQGPQFIFQYYEKEERGRGNFPDRFSARQFPNYSSELNVNALLLGDSALYLCASSSPRWEAFFGQGTRLTVV.

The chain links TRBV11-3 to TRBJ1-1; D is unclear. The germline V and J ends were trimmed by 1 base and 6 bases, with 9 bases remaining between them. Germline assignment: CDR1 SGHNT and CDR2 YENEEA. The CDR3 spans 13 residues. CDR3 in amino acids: CASSLGAAAEAFF. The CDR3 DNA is TGTGCCAGCAGCTTAGGTGCGGCCGCTGAAGCTTTCTTT.

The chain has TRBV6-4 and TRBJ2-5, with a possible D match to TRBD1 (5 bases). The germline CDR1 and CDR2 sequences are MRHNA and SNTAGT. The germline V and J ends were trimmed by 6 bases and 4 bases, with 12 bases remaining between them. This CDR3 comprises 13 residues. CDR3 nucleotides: TGTGCCAGCAGCATAGGTCAGGGAGAGACCCAGTACTTC. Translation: CASSIGQGETQYF.

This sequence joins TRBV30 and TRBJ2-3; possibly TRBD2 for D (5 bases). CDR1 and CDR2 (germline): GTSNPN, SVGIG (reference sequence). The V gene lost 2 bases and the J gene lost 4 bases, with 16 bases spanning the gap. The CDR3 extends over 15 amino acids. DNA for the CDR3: TGTGCCTGGAGTAGGACCAACATCGGGGCAGATACGCAGTATTTT. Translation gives CAWSRTNIGADTQYF.

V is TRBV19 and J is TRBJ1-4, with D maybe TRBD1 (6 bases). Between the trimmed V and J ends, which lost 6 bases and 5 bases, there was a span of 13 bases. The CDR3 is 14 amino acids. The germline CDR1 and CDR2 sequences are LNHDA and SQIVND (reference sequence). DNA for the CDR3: TGTGCCAGTAGAGGCAGGGGTGGGAATGAAAAACTGTTTTTT. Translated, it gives CASRGRGGNEKLFF.

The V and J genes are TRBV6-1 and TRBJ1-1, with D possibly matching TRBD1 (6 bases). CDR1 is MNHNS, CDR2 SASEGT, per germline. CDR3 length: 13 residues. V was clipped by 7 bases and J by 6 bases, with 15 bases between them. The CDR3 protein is CASTLQGSAEAFF. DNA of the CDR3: TGTGCCAGCACCCTTCAGGGGTCCGCTGAAGCTTTCTTT.

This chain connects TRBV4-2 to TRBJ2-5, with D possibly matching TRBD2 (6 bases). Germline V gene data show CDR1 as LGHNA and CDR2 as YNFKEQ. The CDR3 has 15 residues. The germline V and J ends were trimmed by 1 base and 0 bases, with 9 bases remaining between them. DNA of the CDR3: TGTGCCAGCAGCCAAGTGGCGGGGAACCAAGAGACCCAGTACTTC. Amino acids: CASSQVAGNQETQYF.

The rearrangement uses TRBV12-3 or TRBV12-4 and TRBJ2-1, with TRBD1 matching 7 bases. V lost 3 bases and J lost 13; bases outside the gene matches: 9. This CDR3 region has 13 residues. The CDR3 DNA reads TGTGCCAGCAGTTTCACCCCCCGGGACAGTCAGTTCTTC. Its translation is CASSFTPRDSQFF.

This CDR3 reads CASSIGRVGYTDTQYF. In DNA, the CDR3 is TGTGCCAGTAGTATTGGCAGGGTCGGCTACACAGATACGCAGTATTTT. The V call is TRBV19, the J call TRBJ2-3; possibly TRBD1 for D (5 bases). This CDR3 region has 16 residues. Looked up from germline, CDR1 is LNHDA and CDR2 is SQIVND (reference sequence). V was clipped by 3 bases and J by 2 bases, with 15 bases between them. Variable domain in full (rest from reference TRBV19 and TRBJ2-3): DGGITQSPKYLFRKEGQNVTLSCEQNLNHDAMYWYRQDPGQGLRLIYYSQIVNDFQKGDIAEGYSVSREKKESFPLTVTSAQKNPTAFYLCASSIGRVGYTDTQYFGPGTRLTVL.

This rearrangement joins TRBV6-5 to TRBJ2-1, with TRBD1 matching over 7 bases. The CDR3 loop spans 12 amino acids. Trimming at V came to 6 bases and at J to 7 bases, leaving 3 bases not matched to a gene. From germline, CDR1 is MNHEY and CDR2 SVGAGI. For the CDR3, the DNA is TGTGCCAGCAGCCCGACAGGGAATGAGCAGTTCTTC. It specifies CASSPTGNEQFF.

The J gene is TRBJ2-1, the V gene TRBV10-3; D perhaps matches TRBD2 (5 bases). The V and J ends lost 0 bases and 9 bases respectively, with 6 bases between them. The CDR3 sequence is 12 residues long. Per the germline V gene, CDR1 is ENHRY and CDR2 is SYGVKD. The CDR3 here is CAISESRVEQFF. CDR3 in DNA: TGTGCCATCAGTGAGTCGAGGGTTGAGCAGTTCTTC.

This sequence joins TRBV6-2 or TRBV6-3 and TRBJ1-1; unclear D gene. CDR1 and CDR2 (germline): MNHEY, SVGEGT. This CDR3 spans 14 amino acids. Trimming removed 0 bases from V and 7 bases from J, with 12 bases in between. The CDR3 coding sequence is TGTGCCAGCAGTTACTCGAGCTCGCGGTTTGAAGCTTTCTTT. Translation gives CASSYSSSRFEAFF.

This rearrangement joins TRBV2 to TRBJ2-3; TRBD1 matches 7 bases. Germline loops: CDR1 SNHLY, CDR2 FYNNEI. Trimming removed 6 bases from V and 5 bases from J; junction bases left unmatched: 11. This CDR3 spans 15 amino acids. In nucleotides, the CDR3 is TGTGCCAGCAGGGAACAGGGGTATATGGGAGATACGCAGTATTTT. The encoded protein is CASREQGYMGDTQYF.

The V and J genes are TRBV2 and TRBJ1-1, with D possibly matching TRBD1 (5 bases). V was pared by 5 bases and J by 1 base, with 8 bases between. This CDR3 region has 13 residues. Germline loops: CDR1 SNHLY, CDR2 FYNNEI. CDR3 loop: CASSRQWNTEAFF. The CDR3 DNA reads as TGTGCCAGCAGTCGACAGTGGAACACTGAAGCTTTCTTT.

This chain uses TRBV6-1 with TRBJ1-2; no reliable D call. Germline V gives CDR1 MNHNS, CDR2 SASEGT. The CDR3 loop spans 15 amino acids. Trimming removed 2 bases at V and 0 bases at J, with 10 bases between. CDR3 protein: CASSEFVRTNYGYTF. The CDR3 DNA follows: TGTGCCAGCAGTGAATTCGTCAGGACTAACTATGGCTACACCTTC.

DNA for the CDR3: TGCGCCAGCAGTGTCAACAGGGCGAGCACTGAAGCTTTCTTT. Amino acids: CASSVNRASTEAFF. The rearrangement joins TRBV10-2 to TRBJ1-1; perhaps TRBD1 as D (6 bases). Per germline, CDR1 WSHSY and CDR2 SAAADI. This CDR3 region has 14 residues. Trimming took off 4 bases at V and 4 bases at J, with 13 bases between the two ends.

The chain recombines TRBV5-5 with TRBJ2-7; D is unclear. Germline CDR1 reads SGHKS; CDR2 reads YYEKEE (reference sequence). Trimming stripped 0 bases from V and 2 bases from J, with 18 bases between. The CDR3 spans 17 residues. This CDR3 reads CASSLALIQNYPYEQYF. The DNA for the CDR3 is TGTGCCAGCAGCTTGGCCTTGATTCAGAACTACCCCTACGAGCAGTACTTC. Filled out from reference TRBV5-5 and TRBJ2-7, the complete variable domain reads DAGVTQSPTHLIKTRGQQVTLRCSPISGHKSVSWYQQVLGQGPQFIFQYYEKEERGRGNFPDRFSARQFPNYSSELNVNALLLGDSALYLCASSLALIQNYPYEQYFGPGTRLTVT.

The CDR3 coding sequence is TGTGCCAGCAGTTCCAGCGGGGCAAGCTCCTACAATGAGCAGTTCTTC. It codes for CASSSSGASSYNEQFF. The V gene is TRBV27, the J gene TRBJ2-1; 7 bases map to TRBD2. The germline V gene encodes CDR1 MNHEY and CDR2 SMNVEV (reference sequence). The CDR3 sequence is 16 residues long. V lost 4 bases to trimming and J lost 0 bases; unmatched junction nucleotides: 6.